The T cell receptor (beta chain) described here comes from a study of post-analysis software for immune sequencing data. General study points: Patients used about 5 TRBV segments, including TRBV5-6, TRBV5-1 and TRBV20-1, more often than controls. Controls had significantly higher normalized Chao1 diversity than multiple sclerosis patients. Same-batch samples co-clustered strongly by F measure.

V lost 5 bases to trimming and J lost 7 bases; unmatched junction nucleotides: 8. The CDR3 extends over 15 amino acids. Germline V CDR1 and CDR2: LNHNV, YYDKDF (reference sequence). Tagging with unique molecular identifiers was a feature of the TCR beta cDNA libraries. A population of about 0.9 to 10 million T cells gave rise to 400,000 to 550,000 cDNA molecules. TCRdb re-called the PCR reads with MiXCR, one entry per CDR3 protein. The data contain a few hundred thousand distinct CDR3 sequences, 36% of them singletons. This clonotype has more than one count but fewer than ten. The antigen is unknown. Sequenced material: blood. The clonotype originates from a girl aged 10 to 17 with multiple sclerosis. The genes are TRBV15 and TRBJ2-2; 9 positions match TRBD1. CDR3 amino acids: CATSVGQGGGGELFF. The CDR3, as DNA: TGTGCCACCAGCGTGGGACAGGGAGGGGGCGGGGAGCTGTTTTTT.